Below are 27 T cell receptor beta chains sequenced from a single sample in a study of T cells in women clearing cervical HPV infection. The data were produced by immunoSEQ multiplex PCR, yet TCRdb's version contains in-frame clones alone and is incomplete. Here the sample table reports more than 20,000 clones. Sequencing used blood buffy coat. Every receptor here comes from a woman between 18 and 75 years old with a cervical HPV16 infection that either progressed to CIN3+ or cleared (not recorded which).

As concerns this clone: The CDR3 end is not reached by the read, which stops 3 residues before it; the germline J gene fills it in. This sequence joins TRBV28 and TRBJ1-1, with 9 bases fitting TRBD1. This CDR3 spans 13 amino acids. From germline, CDR1 is MDHEN and CDR2 SYDVKM. V was clipped by 10 bases and J by 4 bases; unmatched bases: 7. This CDR3 reads CATLQGARTEAFF. CDR3 bases read: TGTGCCACCTTACAGGGGGCGCGCACTGAA.

For this clone: The read is 3 residues too short to cover the CDR3 end, so that end is filled in from the germline J gene. The gene calls are TRBV5-6 and TRBJ2-3, with D perhaps TRBD2 (6 bases). V was clipped by 4 bases and J by 6 bases, with 15 bases between them. This CDR3 has 14 residues. Per germline, CDR1 SGHDT and CDR2 YYEEEE. The part of the CDR3 DNA that was read is TGTGCCAGCAGCACCGGGACTCCGCGGGATACG. Protein: CASSTGTPRDT. The CDR3 in full is CASSTGTPRDTQYF.

About this clone: The read ends 3 residues early relative to the CDR3; the germline J gene fills the gap. The chain uses TRBV7-9 and TRBJ2-7; a weak D match, TRBD1 (6 bases). Germline assignment: CDR1 SEHNR and CDR2 FQNEAQ (reference sequence). With 5 bases removed from V and 4 bases from J, the gap between germline ends came to 15 bases. There are 14 residues in the CDR3. The CDR3 DNA, read in part, is TGTGCCAGCAGCCCGAGTACACAGGGTTACGAG. Its translation is CASSPSTQGYE. From start to end, the CDR3 is CASSPSTQGYEQYF.

CDR3 amino acids: CATQGLANSYNEQFF. The covered CDR3 bases are TGTGCCACACAAGGACTAGCTAACTCCTACAATGAG. This chain connects TRBV7-2 to TRBJ2-1; 8 nucleotides match TRBD2. The sequenced fragment ends 3 residues before the CDR3 boundary, so the rest is inferred from the germline J gene. The J segment lost 0 bases and the V segment lost 10 bases, leaving 8 bases of the junction unmatched. The CDR3 totals 15 residues. The germline gives CDR1 SGHTA, CDR2 FQGNSA.

On this clone itself: Read sequence stops 3 residues before the CDR3 end, and the germline J gene provides the missing end. The chain combines TRBV12-3 or TRBV12-4 with TRBJ2-7; TRBD1 is a possible D gene (5 bases). Trimming removed 2 bases from V and 3 bases from J, with 11 bases in between. The CDR3 runs 14 residues. The CDR3 spells CASSLSRDGYEQYF. The DNA read from the CDR3 is TGTGCCAGCAGTTTAAGCAGGGATGGCTACGAG.

Notes on this clone: The read comes to an end 3 residues before the CDR3 does, leaving the germline J gene to fill in the end. The rearrangement uses TRBV7-2 and TRBJ1-2; 7 bases line up with TRBD1. Germline CDR1 SGHTA, CDR2 FQGNSA. There are 15 residues in the CDR3. The CDR3 DNA, read in part, is TGTGCCAGCAGCTTAGTGGGGGCGCAGGGACAGACG. This sequence encodes CASSLVGAQGQT. Given in full, the CDR3 is CASSLVGAQGQTYTF.

About this clone: Sequencing ends 3 residues short of the CDR3 end; the germline J gene provides the rest. The rearrangement uses TRBV7-9 and TRBJ1-4; the D is unclear. Trimming cost V 3 bases and J 0 bases, with 5 bases left between them. The CDR3 extends over 14 amino acids. Germline V gene data show CDR1 as SEHNR and CDR2 as FQNEAQ (reference sequence). The CDR3 region is CASSFTTTNEKLFF. CDR3 DNA, as far as it was read: TGTGCCAGCAGCTTCACAACAACTAATGAAAAA. Full variable domain (rest looked up from reference TRBV7-9 and TRBJ1-4): DTGVSQNPRHKITKRGQNVTFRCDPISEHNRLYWYRQTLGQGPEFLTYFQNEAQLEKSRLLSDRFSAERPKGSFSTLEIQRTEQGDSAMYLCASSFTTTNEKLFFGSGTQLSVL.

Details on this clone: The sequenced fragment ends 3 residues before the CDR3 boundary, so the rest is inferred from the germline J gene. This rearrangement joins TRBV13 to TRBJ1-2; D gene unclear. V was shortened by 5 bases and J by 0 bases, with 13 bases between the two germline ends. The CDR3 consists of 15 residues. CDR1 and CDR2 (germline): PRHDT, FYEKMQ (reference sequence). CDR3 bases read: TGTGCCAGCAGCCGCGGGGTAGATACTAACTATGGC. This encodes CASSRGVDTNYG. The whole CDR3 region reads CASSRGVDTNYGYTF. The whole variable domain, remainder taken from reference TRBV13 and TRBJ1-2, is AAGVIQSPRHLIKEKRETATLKCYPIPRHDTVYWYQQGPGQDPQFLISFYEKMQSDKGSIPDRFSAQQFSDYHSELNMSSLELGDSALYFCASSRGVDTNYGYTFGSGTRLTVV.

Worth noting for this clone: The read finishes 3 residues shy of the CDR3 end, and the germline J gene is used to complete it. V usage is TRBV27 and J usage is TRBJ2-2; 8 bases match TRBD1. Unmatched junction bases numbered 12, after V lost 0 bases and J lost 6 bases. CDR3 length: 18 residues. CDR1 and CDR2 from the germline V gene are MNHEY and SMNVEV (reference sequence). CDR3 residues: CASSLSLRQGKVAGELFF. The sequenced CDR3 bases are TGTGCCAGCAGTTTATCCCTACGACAGGGGAAGGTAGCCGGGGAG.

With regard to this clone: The read ends 3 residues before the CDR3 terminus; that terminus is restored from the germline J gene. The genes are TRBV20-1 and TRBJ2-1; possibly TRBD2 for D (7 bases). CDR3 length equals 16 residues. V was cut by 0 bases and J by 4 bases, with 16 bases left in between. The germline gives CDR1 DFQATT, CDR2 SNEGSKA (reference sequence). The DNA read from the CDR3 is TGCAGTGCTAGAGATCGGGGCGGGGGCTCTTACAATGAG. Amino acids: CSARDRGGGSYNE. The whole CDR3 protein reads CSARDRGGGSYNEQFF.

With regard to this clone: The CDR3 goes on 3 residues after the read ends, and that part is filled in from the germline J gene. J is TRBJ2-3 and V is TRBV19, with a weak D call TRBD1 (6 bases). The CDR3 extends over 14 amino acids. From germline, CDR1 is LNHDA and CDR2 SQIVND (reference sequence). V dropped 11 bases and J dropped 2 bases, with 17 bases sitting between them. Partial CDR3 DNA: TGTGCCTCTAAAAGGGGGATATCCACAGATACG. The encoded protein is CASKRGISTDT. The full CDR3 sequence reads CASKRGISTDTQYF.

Remarks on this clone: Read data end 3 residues before the CDR3 end; the end is taken from the germline J gene. The chain employs TRBV19 and TRBJ1-3, with D possibly being TRBD1 (5 bases). Trimming shortened V by 5 bases and J by 0 bases, and 14 bases separated the two germline ends. This CDR3 region has 16 residues. CDR1 and CDR2 (germline): LNHDA, SQIVND (reference sequence). CDR3 DNA, as far as it was read: TGTGCCAGTAGTCCCTTTCAGGGCAACTCTGGAAACACC. Amino acid sequence: CASSPFQGNSGNT. In full, the CDR3 reads CASSPFQGNSGNTIYF.

A note on this clone: The read ends 3 residues before the CDR3 terminus; that terminus is restored from the germline J gene. V and J are TRBV5-4 and TRBJ2-5; 7 bases match TRBD1. CDR3 length: 14 amino acids. The junction had 4 bases not matched to a gene; V was cut back by 3 bases and J by 2 bases. The germline V gene encodes CDR1 SGHNT and CDR2 YYREEE (reference sequence). The CDR3 spells CASSSGTVQETQYF. CDR3 DNA, as far as it was read: TGTGCCAGCAGCTCGGGGACAGTTCAAGAGACC.

To note about this clone: Read coverage stops 3 residues before the CDR3 terminus; the germline J gene supplies the remainder. The chain is built from TRBV6-1 and TRBJ1-5; 7 bases line up with TRBD1. With 2 bases clipped from V and 7 bases from J, the junction kept 11 bases outside the gene matches. The CDR3 runs 16 residues. CDR1 and CDR2 from the germline V gene are MNHNS and SASEGT. The CDR3 reads CASSETGDRVRQPQHF. The sequenced CDR3 bases are TGTGCCAGCAGTGAAACGGGCGACAGGGTGAGACAGCCC.

Note on this clone: The DNA ends 3 residues before the CDR3 does, and the rest of the CDR3 is filled in from the germline J gene. The chain uses TRBV6-1 and TRBJ1-5; perhaps TRBD1 as D (5 bases). Trimming removed 1 base from V and 5 bases from J, with 6 bases in between. The CDR3 is 13 residues long. CDR1 is MNHNS, CDR2 SASEGT, per germline. Partial CDR3 DNA: TGTGCCAGCAGTGAAGGGGGGGATCAGCCC. Translating gives CASSEGGDQP. The complete CDR3 reads CASSEGGDQPQHF.

A note on this clone: The read finishes 3 residues shy of the CDR3 end, and the germline J gene is used to complete it. The genes are TRBV20-1 and TRBJ2-2; D is unresolved. CDR1 and CDR2 from the germline V gene are DFQATT and SNEGSKA (reference sequence). V was shortened by 2 bases and J by 4 bases, with 5 bases between the two germline ends. The CDR3 extends over 12 amino acids. The CDR3 bases that were read are TGCAGTGCTAGATTTAGCACCGGGGAG. Protein: CSARFSTGE. The CDR3 as a whole reads CSARFSTGELFF.

Regarding this clone: Read sequence stops 3 residues before the CDR3 end, and the germline J gene provides the missing end. V is TRBV11-2 and J is TRBJ1-1; 7 positions agree with TRBD1. With V trimmed by 4 bases and J by 7 bases, 3 bases remained unmatched. This CDR3 is 12 amino acids long. Germline loops: CDR1 SGHAT, CDR2 FQNNGV. The sequenced CDR3 bases are TGTGCCAGCAGCTACAACAGGGGTGAA. Translating gives CASSYNRGE. The full CDR3 reads CASSYNRGEAFF. The full variable domain, its missing parts supplied by reference TRBV11-2 and TRBJ1-1, is EAGVAQSPRYKIIEKRQSVAFWCNPISGHATLYWYQQILGQGPKLLIQFQNNGVVDDSQLPKDRFSAERLKGVDSTLKIQPAKLEDSAVYLCASSYNRGEAFFGQGTRLTVV.

A word on this clone: The CDR3 is cut off 3 residues early in the read; its end comes from the germline J gene. This chain connects TRBV7-2 to TRBJ1-2, with 8 bases fitting TRBD1. The V gene's germline CDR1 is SGHTA and CDR2 FQGNSA. J was trimmed by 4 bases and V by 5 bases; bases with no gene match: 6. CDR3 length: 14 amino acids. CDR3 residues: CASSGQGSGYGYTF. The part of the CDR3 DNA that was read is TGTGCCAGCAGCGGACAGGGTAGTGGCTATGGC.

Note on this clone: The sequenced fragment ends 3 residues before the CDR3 boundary, so the rest is inferred from the germline J gene. The chain carries TRBV29-1 and TRBJ2-7, with D possibly TRBD1 on 6 matching bases. This CDR3 spans 11 amino acids. Germline CDR1 SQVTM, CDR2 ANQGSEA. V was cut by 5 bases and J by 4 bases, with 9 bases left in between. CDR3 sequence reads: CSVLGAYEQYF. The sequenced CDR3 bases are TGCAGCGTTCTGGGGGCTTACGAG.

Of note for this clone: The sequenced fragment ends 3 residues before the CDR3 boundary, so the rest is inferred from the germline J gene. The chain joins TRBV5-1 to TRBJ1-4, with D perhaps matching TRBD1 (5 bases). The CDR3 is 16 amino acids. In germline, CDR1 is SGHRS, CDR2 YFSETQ. CDR3 DNA, as far as it was read: TGCGCCAGCAGCTTGCAGGGAAGCTCCTATAATTCACCA. Translating gives CASSLQGSSYNSP. The whole CDR3 region reads CASSLQGSSYNSPLFF.

Turning to this clone: The read ends 3 residues shy of where the CDR3 ends; the end is completed using the germline J gene. This chain uses TRBV7-8 with TRBJ1-1; 11 bases are shared with TRBD1. The germline gives CDR1 SGHVS, CDR2 FQNEAQ. The CDR3 is 15 residues long. The V segment lost 3 bases and the J segment 3 bases; nucleotides outside the gene matches: 3. This CDR3 reads CASSLDRGRDTEAFF. The covered CDR3 bases are TGTGCCAGCAGCTTGGACAGGGGGCGTGACACTGAA.

This chain's CDR3 is CASSVGQGLYGYTF. The sequenced CDR3 bases are TGTGCCAGCAGTGTGGGACAGGGGTTATATGGC. The genes are TRBV2 and TRBJ1-2; 10 nucleotides agree with TRBD1. The read ends 3 residues early relative to the CDR3; the germline J gene fills the gap. The CDR3 consists of 14 residues. V was clipped by 4 bases and J by 5 bases; unmatched bases: 4. CDR1 is SNHLY, CDR2 FYNNEI, per germline.

Worth noting for this clone: From the germline J gene comes the end of the CDR3, since the read stops 3 residues before it. V usage is TRBV5-1 and J usage is TRBJ1-5, with D maybe TRBD1 (6 bases). The V end was cut by 4 bases, the J end by 8 bases, with 16 bases between. Germline lookup yields CDR1 SGHRS and CDR2 YFSETQ. The length of the CDR3 is 14 residues. Partial CDR3 DNA: TGCGCCAGCAGCCTCAGATGGAGGGGGAAGCCC. Protein sequence: CASSLRWRGKP. From start to end, the CDR3 is CASSLRWRGKPQHF.

CDR3 protein: CASSGQFSSGANVLTF. The sequenced CDR3 bases are TGTGCCAGCAGTGGGCAGTTCTCCTCTGGGGCCAACGTC. V usage is TRBV2 and J usage is TRBJ2-6, with D unresolved. The read halts 3 residues ahead of the CDR3 end, with the missing end drawn from the germline J gene. The germline gives CDR1 SNHLY, CDR2 FYNNEI. The CDR3 is 16 amino acids. The V end was cut by 4 bases, the J end by 0 bases, with 10 bases between.

Points on this clone: The read halts 3 residues ahead of the CDR3 end, with the missing end drawn from the germline J gene. V is TRBV7-9 and J is TRBJ1-2; the D gene is possibly TRBD1 (6 bases). This CDR3 is 15 amino acids long. The germline V gene encodes CDR1 SEHNR and CDR2 FQNEAQ (reference sequence). The CDR3 loop is CASSLVLRGEDTYTF. CDR3 DNA, as far as it was read: TGTGCCAGCAGCTTAGTTCTCAGGGGAGAAGATACC.

Of note for this clone: The read ends 3 residues shy of where the CDR3 ends; the end is completed using the germline J gene. V and J are TRBV7-3 and TRBJ2-3, with 7 nucleotides matching TRBD1. Germline-derived CDR1 and CDR2 are SGHTA and FQGTGA. The CDR3 is made up of 14 amino acids. The CDR3 bases that were read are TGTGCCAGCAGCTTAACCCGGGACAGCCAAGCG. It yields the protein CASSLTRDSQA. The complete CDR3 reads CASSLTRDSQAQYF.

As regards this clone: The read ends 3 residues shy of where the CDR3 ends; the end is completed using the germline J gene. V gene TRBV19 combines with J gene TRBJ2-3; TRBD2 might be the D (6 bases). CDR3 size: 13 residues. V was shortened by 5 bases and J by 4 bases, with 10 bases between the two germline ends. Germline loops: CDR1 LNHDA, CDR2 SQIVND (reference sequence). The CDR3 sequence is CASSFRLADTQYF. Incomplete CDR3 DNA: TGTGCCAGTAGTTTCCGACTAGCAGATACG.